This passage covers 27 T cell receptor beta chains from one sample sequenced in a study of persistence of HIV-infected CD4 T cells. Antigen specificity for these receptors is unknown. The immunoSEQ assay was version 4, run in survey mode. The data were produced by immunoSEQ multiplex PCR, yet TCRdb's version contains in-frame clones alone and is incomplete. Of 15,000 to 20,000 clones in the sample, approximately 78% were seen once. Cells were stimulated with CMV-infected fibroblast lysates at about 9.4 ug/mL. CD4+ T cells upregulating both CD40 ligand and CD69 were sorted as responding cells. The specimen comprised CD4+ T cells sorted from PBMCs after roughly 17-hour stimulation, sampled from a patient who received antiretroviral therapy. The receptors stem from an adult man with HIV who was CMV-seropositive.

The V call is TRBV28, the J call TRBJ2-7; D gene uncertain. This CDR3 has 14 amino acids. Per the germline V gene, CDR1 is MDHEN and CDR2 is SYDVKM. The V gene lost 3 bases and the J gene lost 3 bases, with 12 bases spanning the gap. The CDR3 reads CASSFGRLGYEQYF. CDR3 DNA sequence: TGTGCCAGCAGTTTCGGGCGGCTAGGCTACGAGCAGTACTTC.

This clone turned up a few times. The rearrangement links TRBV28 to TRBJ1-2; 8 positions agree with TRBD1. This CDR3 has 15 amino acids. Trimming took 3 bases from V and 1 from J; bases not matched to a gene: 4. Germline V CDR1 and CDR2: MDHEN, SYDVKM. Here the CDR3 DNA reads TGTGCCAGCAGTTTCGGAACAGGGGGTAACTATGGCTACACCTTC. Translating gives CASSFGTGGNYGYTF.

The rearrangement uses TRBV28 and TRBJ2-3; 12 nucleotides align to TRBD2. The trim removed 4 bases at V and 2 bases at J, leaving 4 bases unmatched. The CDR3 is made up of 16 amino acids. Germline-derived CDR1 and CDR2 are MDHEN and SYDVKM. The CDR3 DNA is TGTGCCAGCAGTTCCGGACTAGCGGGGTTCACAGATACGCAGTATTTT. It codes for CASSSGLAGFTDTQYF.

The V call is TRBV6-6, the J call TRBJ1-1; D gene ambiguous. This CDR3 comprises 13 residues. Trimming cost V 5 bases and J 3 bases, with 10 bases left between them. CDR1 and CDR2 from the germline V gene are MNHNY and SVGAGI (reference sequence). The CDR3 sequence is CASSRVGDTEAFF. The CDR3 DNA reads TGTGCCAGCAGTCGGGTCGGGGACACTGAAGCTTTCTTT.

J is TRBJ2-3 and V is TRBV28; 12 bases agree with TRBD2. The germline V gene has CDR1 MDHEN and CDR2 SYDVKM. This CDR3 spans 14 amino acids. Trimming took 3 bases from V and 9 from J; bases not matched to a gene: 4. The CDR3 coding sequence is TGTGCCAGCAGTTTCCTAGCGGGGGGGTCCACGCAGTATTTT. Protein: CASSFLAGGSTQYF.

This rearrangement joins TRBV15 to TRBJ2-7; 11 bases match TRBD1. CDR3 length: 15 amino acids. V lost 3 bases and J lost 5; bases outside the gene matches: 6. The germline V gene encodes CDR1 LNHNV and CDR2 YYDKDF (reference sequence). The CDR3 region has the DNA TGTGCCACCAGCAGGGACCGGGACAGGGGGGACGAGCAGTACTTC. Protein: CATSRDRDRGDEQYF.

The V call is TRBV6-6, the J call TRBJ2-7; TRBD1 agrees at 8 bases. V lost 4 bases, J lost 5 bases, and 4 bases stayed unmatched. The CDR3 covers 13 residues. Germline lookup yields CDR1 MNHNY and CDR2 SVGAGI (reference sequence). In DNA, the CDR3 is TGTGCCAGCAGTTTTCAGGGGGCAAACGAGCAGTACTTC. As protein: CASSFQGANEQYF.

This rearrangement joins TRBV24-1 to TRBJ2-2; 11 nucleotides align to TRBD1. The germline V gene encodes CDR1 KGHDR and CDR2 SFDVKD. This CDR3 contains 18 residues. V lost 5 bases and J lost 5; bases outside the gene matches: 12. CDR3 sequence: CATSAFPGQGAQTGELFF. CDR3 DNA sequence: TGTGCCACCAGTGCCTTCCCAGGACAGGGGGCGCAAACCGGGGAGCTGTTTTTT.

The chain combines TRBV12-3 or TRBV12-4 with TRBJ1-5; the D is unclear. Between the trimmed V and J ends, which lost 9 bases and 0 bases, there was a span of 9 bases. CDR3 length equals 13 residues. As DNA, the CDR3 is TGTGCCAGTAGACGATTTAGCAATCAGCCCCAGCATTTT. It yields the protein CASRRFSNQPQHF.

The V gene is TRBV6-2 or TRBV6-3, the J gene TRBJ2-7; no definite D call. The V end lost 1 base, the J end lost 5 bases, and 6 bases lay between the germline ends. CDR1 is MNHEY, CDR2 SVGEGT, per germline. CDR3 length: 12 amino acids. The CDR3 sequence is CASSYLVNEQYF. CDR3 in DNA: TGTGCCAGCAGTTACTTAGTCAACGAGCAGTACTTC.

This chain connects TRBV5-5 to TRBJ2-1, with 8 bases lining up with TRBD2. Germline V CDR1 and CDR2: SGHKS, YYEKEE (reference sequence). V dropped 3 bases and J dropped 7; count of bases not matched to a gene: 9. The CDR3 totals 15 residues. The CDR3 DNA is TGTGCCAGCAGCTCGCCGAGTAGCGGGGCGAATGAGCAGTTCTTC. Protein product: CASSSPSSGANEQFF.

The chain has TRBV19 and TRBJ2-7; 7 nucleotides agree with TRBD2. Trimming removed 0 bases from V and 6 bases from J; junction bases left unmatched: 14. CDR3 length: 17 amino acids. Germline values: CDR1 LNHDA, CDR2 SQIVND (reference sequence). CDR3 sequence: CASSIDASGGPLSEQYF. DNA for the CDR3: TGTGCCAGTAGTATAGATGCATCGGGAGGACCTCTTAGCGAGCAGTACTTC.

This chain connects TRBV6-5 to TRBJ2-2, with D hard to call. CDR1 MNHEY and CDR2 SVGAGI come from the germline V gene. CDR3 length equals 13 residues. V was cut by 7 bases and J by 5 bases, with 11 bases left in between. The CDR3 sequence is CASNKPPTGELFF. CDR3 coding DNA: TGTGCCAGCAATAAACCCCCGACCGGGGAGCTGTTTTTT.

The V call is TRBV19, the J call TRBJ2-5; 9 bases are a match to TRBD2. The CDR3 length is 16 residues. The germline V gene has CDR1 LNHDA and CDR2 SQIVND (reference sequence). V shed 3 bases, J shed 5 bases, and the junction held 10 bases outside the gene matches. CDR3 DNA: TGTGCCAGTAGTATGAAGCGGGGGGCCTTGACGGAGACCCAGTACTTC. Its translation: CASSMKRGALTETQYF.

The genes are TRBV20-1 and TRBJ1-5; the D gene is possibly TRBD1 (6 bases). Germline V gene data show CDR1 as DFQATT and CDR2 as SNEGSKA (reference sequence). V lost 3 bases to trimming and J lost 5 bases, with 14 bases between them. The CDR3 runs 14 residues. CDR3 amino acids: CSASKGVHDQPQHF. CDR3 DNA: TGCAGTGCTAGTAAGGGGGTCCACGATCAGCCCCAGCATTTT.

The V gene is TRBV19, the J gene TRBJ1-5; D is perhaps TRBD1 (6 bases). Germline lookup yields CDR1 LNHDA and CDR2 SQIVND (reference sequence). Trimming pared 5 bases from V and 1 base from J, leaving 21 bases between. The length of the CDR3 is 18 residues. The CDR3 loop is CASSPEGRGRGSNQPQHF. The CDR3 DNA reads as TGTGCCAGTAGTCCCGAGGGCAGGGGCCGTGGGAGCAATCAGCCCCAGCATTTT.

A word on this clone: This specimen includes other DNA sequences encoding the same CDR3. This chain uses TRBV3-1 (or the pseudogene TRBV3-2) with TRBJ1-6, with 9 bases aligning to TRBD1. The length of the CDR3 is 14 residues. V trimming: 6 bases; J trimming: 7 bases; junction bases outside the gene matches: 4. The germline gives CDR1 LGHDT, CDR2 YNNKEL (reference sequence). The CDR3 DNA reads as TGTGCCAGCAGTCCGGGACAGGGAAATTCACCCCTCCACTTT. The encoded protein is CASSPGQGNSPLHF.

With regard to this clone: Different DNA sequences within this sample yield the same CDR3. The gene calls are TRBV19 and TRBJ1-2, with a possible D match to TRBD1 (6 bases). The V and J ends lost 4 bases and 6 bases respectively, with 12 bases between them. Germline lookup yields CDR1 LNHDA and CDR2 SQIVND (reference sequence). The CDR3 sequence is 13 residues long. CDR3 sequence: CASSTTGGDGYTF. The CDR3 DNA reads TGTGCCAGTAGTACGACAGGAGGGGATGGCTACACCTTC.

The chain links TRBV6-6 to TRBJ1-5; 8 bases are shared with TRBD1. V was clipped by 5 bases and J by 0 bases; unmatched bases: 18. The CDR3 consists of 20 residues. Germline CDR1 reads MNHNY; CDR2 reads SVGAGI (reference sequence). The chain's CDR3 is CASSRPATGAGFFSNQPQHF. In nucleotides, the CDR3 is TGTGCCAGCAGTCGCCCCGCGACAGGGGCGGGCTTTTTTAGCAATCAGCCCCAGCATTTT.

This rearrangement joins TRBV5-1 to TRBJ1-2; D unclear. Germline V gene data show CDR1 as SGHRS and CDR2 as YFSETQ. This CDR3 contains 14 residues. Trimming stripped 0 bases from V and 6 bases from J, with 12 bases between. The CDR3 protein is CASSLEAELHGYTF. The CDR3, as DNA: TGCGCCAGCAGCTTGGAGGCAGAGCTGCATGGCTACACCTTC.

This clone has just one count. The chain uses TRBV2 and TRBJ1-2; 7 bases agree with TRBD1. The CDR3 totals 14 residues. The V and J ends lost 6 bases and 3 bases, in that order; junction bases with no gene match: 7. Per germline, CDR1 SNHLY and CDR2 FYNNEI. The CDR3 loop is CASRGDRPYYGYTF. In nucleotides, the CDR3 is TGTGCCAGCAGGGGGGACAGACCTTACTATGGCTACACCTTC.

This clone was counted between two and nine times. V and J are TRBV6-1 and TRBJ1-1; D is possibly TRBD1 (5 bases). This CDR3 is 15 amino acids long. Trimming pared 1 base from V and 2 bases from J, leaving 11 bases between. The germline CDR1 and CDR2 sequences are MNHNS and SASEGT. DNA of the CDR3: TGTGCCAGCAGTGAAGGGGGCGCATTAAACACTGAAGCTTTCTTT. It is translated as CASSEGGALNTEAFF.

The gene calls are TRBV2 and TRBJ2-2, with 10 nucleotides matching TRBD1. There are 15 residues in the CDR3. Trimming cost V 4 bases and J 5 bases; bases outside gene matches: 4. Germline V gene data show CDR1 as SNHLY and CDR2 as FYNNEI. As DNA, the CDR3 is TGTGCCAGCAGTGGGACAGGGGGTCGGACCGGGGAGCTGTTTTTT. It codes for CASSGTGGRTGELFF.

This clone was recorded only once. The J gene is TRBJ2-6, the V gene TRBV5-1; 10 nucleotides align to TRBD1. After removal of 4 bases from V and 2 bases from J, the junction contained 6 bases not matched to a gene. This CDR3 is built from 17 residues. The germline gives CDR1 SGHRS, CDR2 YFSETQ. This CDR3 is CASSPGQGSPGANVLTF. CDR3 coding DNA: TGCGCCAGCAGCCCGGGACAGGGGAGTCCTGGGGCCAACGTCCTGACTTTC.

This chain links TRBV7-2 with TRBJ1-1; D possibly corresponds to TRBD1 (6 bases). Germline loops: CDR1 SGHTA, CDR2 FQGNSA. V lost 2 bases and J 6 bases, leaving 10 bases between the germline ends. This CDR3 contains 13 residues. CDR3 amino acids: CASSLNRAAEAFF. In DNA form, the CDR3 reads TGTGCCAGCAGCTTAAACAGGGCCGCTGAAGCTTTCTTT.

This chain connects TRBV19 to TRBJ2-2; 9 positions agree with TRBD1. This CDR3 contains 16 residues. V gave up 5 bases and J gave up 1 base; unmatched junction bases: 5. Germline V gene lookup returns CDR1 LNHDA and CDR2 SQIVND (reference sequence). For the CDR3, the DNA is TGTGCCAGTAGTGCCCGGGACAGGGAGAACACCGGGGAGCTGTTTTTT. This translates into CASSARDRENTGELFF.

This clone was counted once. The CDR3 here is CASSLQGRVITDTQYF. CDR3 DNA: TGTGCCAGCAGCTTACAGGGGAGAGTGATAACAGATACGCAGTATTTT. The rearrangement links TRBV7-2 to TRBJ2-3; D perhaps matches TRBD1 (6 bases). This CDR3 is 16 amino acids long. Germline V gene sequence: CDR1 SGHTA, CDR2 FQGNSA. V shed 2 bases and J shed 3 bases, with 15 bases lying between them.